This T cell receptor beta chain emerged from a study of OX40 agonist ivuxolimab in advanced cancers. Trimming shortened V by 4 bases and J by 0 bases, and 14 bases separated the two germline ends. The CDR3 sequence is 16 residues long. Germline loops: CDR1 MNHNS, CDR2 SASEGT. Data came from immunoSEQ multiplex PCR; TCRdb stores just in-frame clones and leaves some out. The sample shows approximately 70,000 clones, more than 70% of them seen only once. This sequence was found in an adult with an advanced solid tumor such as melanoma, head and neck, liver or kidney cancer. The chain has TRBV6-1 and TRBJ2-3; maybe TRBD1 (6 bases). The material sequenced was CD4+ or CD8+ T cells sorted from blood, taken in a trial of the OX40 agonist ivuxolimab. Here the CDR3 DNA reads TGTGCCAGCAGTGGGGCTCAGGGGATCAGCACAGATACGCAGTATTTT. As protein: CASSGAQGISTDTQYF.